This T cell receptor beta chain appears in the sequencing data of a study of blood T cell repertoires in COVID-19. Study overall: Sites across the United States, Italy and Spain contributed samples from acute and convalescent COVID-19. T cells, B-cell-depleted T cells, or PBMCs supplied cDNA or gDNA.

How the authors handled the data: Reference gene primer amplification yielded estimated nucleated cell counts. This table comes from immunoSEQ multiplex PCR, and its TCRdb copy is limited to in-frame clones, with some not included. The V and J calls and clone size were taken over from that table, and D and trimming were inferred from the DNA. Among roughly 230,000 clones listed, 65% to 90% were seen once. Per the germline V gene, CDR1 is SGHRS and CDR2 is YFSETQ. V dropped 1 base and J dropped 5 bases, with 12 bases sitting between them. The CDR3 is 14 amino acids. The material sequenced was peripheral blood. This clonotype was sampled from a woman aged 45-59 years with acute or convalescent COVID-19. This chain joins TRBV5-1 and TRBJ1-2, with TRBD1 as a possible D gene (5 bases). The CDR3 loop is CASSLYDSEYGYTF. In DNA form, the CDR3 reads TGCGCCAGCAGCTTGTACGACAGTGAATATGGCTACACCTTC.